This is a list of T cell receptor beta chains from one sample in a study of sequential checkpoint blockade in melanoma. Measured with immunoSEQ multiplex PCR; TCRdb has only the in-frame clones, and not every one. The repertoire consists of some 20,000 clones, with 65% to 85% occurring once and the leading ten covering around 34%. The material sequenced was CD8+ T cells sorted from blood (inferred from file names), taken from a patient given nivolumab and ipilimumab in sequence. These receptors originate from a human donor with melanoma. Both conserved end residues are part of each CDR3. D genes are given only for firm matches. Clone size appears in some rows only: once, few, many, or a class for an expanded clone.

v_gene: TRBV7-9; abundance: NA; j_gene: TRBJ2-1; d_gene: TRBD1; CDR3aa: CASSPGTGGHNEQFF; CDR3nt: TGTGCCAGCAGTCCCGGGACAGGGGGCCACAATGAGCAGTTCTTC
v_gene: TRBV19; abundance: NA; j_gene: TRBJ2-3; d_gene: NA; CDR3aa: CASSTGDRLGDTQYF; CDR3nt: TGTGCCAGTAGTACCGGAGACAGGTTAGGAGATACGCAGTATTTT
v_gene: TRBV18; abundance: NA; j_gene: TRBJ2-1; d_gene: TRBD2; CDR3aa: CASSPGTSGLEQFF; CDR3nt: TGTGCCAGCTCACCCGGGACTAGCGGACTTGAGCAGTTCTTC
v_gene: TRBV28; abundance: NA; j_gene: TRBJ1-5; d_gene: TRBD1; CDR3aa: CASSPDRVTQPQHF; CDR3nt: TGTGCCAGCAGTCCCGACAGGGTTACCCAGCCCCAGCATTTT
v_gene: TRBV5-6; abundance: once; j_gene: TRBJ1-2; d_gene: NA; CDR3aa: CASSAHEWTGVYGYTF; CDR3nt: TGTGCCAGCAGCGCGCACGAATGGACGGGAGTGTATGGCTACACCTTC
v_gene: TRBV6-1; abundance: NA; j_gene: TRBJ2-7; d_gene: TRBD1; CDR3aa: CASSASGGWGYEQYF; CDR3nt: TGTGCCAGCAGTGCTTCAGGGGGATGGGGCTACGAGCAGTACTTC
v_gene: TRBV7-9; abundance: once; j_gene: TRBJ1-2; d_gene: NA; CDR3aa: CASRGGELNGYTF; CDR3nt: TGTGCCAGCAGAGGCGGAGAATTAAATGGCTACACCTTC
v_gene: TRBV27; abundance: NA; j_gene: TRBJ2-1; d_gene: TRBD2; CDR3aa: CASSLTPSGKNEQFF; CDR3nt: TGTGCCAGCAGTTTAACTCCTAGCGGGAAAAATGAGCAGTTCTTC
v_gene: TRBV5-1; abundance: NA; j_gene: TRBJ2-7; d_gene: TRBD1; CDR3aa: CASSGDRGEQYF; CDR3nt: TGCGCCAGCAGCGGGGACAGGGGTGAGCAGTACTTC
v_gene: TRBV2; abundance: NA; j_gene: TRBJ1-6; d_gene: TRBD1; CDR3aa: CASSEGDRGGSPLHF; CDR3nt: TGTGCCAGCAGTGAAGGGGACAGGGGAGGTTCACCCCTCCACTTT
v_gene: TRBV21-1; abundance: few; j_gene: TRBJ2-7; d_gene: NA; CDR3aa: CASSKPRPTKTYEQYF; CDR3nt: TGTGCCAGCAGCAAACCGCGGCCGACGAAAACCTACGAGCAGTACTTC
v_gene: TRBV18; abundance: NA; j_gene: TRBJ2-1; d_gene: NA; CDR3aa: CASSPARWVFF; CDR3nt: TGTGCCAGCTCACCAGCTAGATGGGTGTTCTTC
v_gene: TRBV2; abundance: NA; j_gene: TRBJ2-7; d_gene: TRBD1; CDR3aa: CASSTDRGSYEQYF; CDR3nt: TGTGCCAGCAGCACGGACAGGGGATCTTACGAGCAGTACTTC
v_gene: TRBV4-1; abundance: NA; j_gene: TRBJ2-7; d_gene: NA; CDR3aa: CASSQMVGTYEQYF; CDR3nt: TGCGCCAGCAGCCAAATGGTCGGTACCTACGAGCAGTACTTC
v_gene: TRBV5-6; abundance: NA; j_gene: TRBJ2-1; d_gene: TRBD2; CDR3aa: CASSPGLAGAFHGQFF; CDR3nt: TGTGCCAGCAGCCCCGGACTAGCGGGAGCTTTCCATGGGCAGTTCTTC
v_gene: TRBV28; abundance: NA; j_gene: TRBJ2-1; d_gene: TRBD1; CDR3aa: CASRDRALNEQFF; CDR3nt: TGTGCCAGCCGGGACAGGGCCCTCAATGAGCAGTTCTTC
v_gene: TRBV6-1; abundance: few; j_gene: TRBJ2-7; d_gene: TRBD2; CDR3aa: CATETSLEQYF; CDR3nt: TGTGCCACCGAGACTAGCCTCGAGCAGTACTTC